One and the same sample provided the 27 T cell receptor beta chains below, sequenced in a study of T cells after yellow fever vaccination. Using its own MiXCR run on the 5' RACE reads, TCRdb lists one record per CDR3 protein. This sample has fewer than 400,000 distinct CDR3 sequences, with roughly 10% found just once. The specimen was CD4+ T cells sorted from PBMCs, collected 45 days after the yellow fever booster vaccination. Receptor source: a man aged 18 to 29 who received the YFV17D yellow fever vaccine.

Only a few counts were recorded for this clonotype. V and J are TRBV7-9 and TRBJ2-4; TRBD1 matches at 10 bases. The germline V gene encodes CDR1 SEHNR and CDR2 FQNEAQ (reference sequence). The CDR3 sequence is 15 residues long. J lost 6 bases, V lost 5 bases, and 7 bases had no gene match. The CDR3 sequence is CASSQGGQGRNIQYF. CDR3 bases: TGTGCCAGCAGCCAAGGGGGACAGGGGCGAAACATTCAGTACTTC.

The table lists this clonotype with a few counts. The rearrangement links TRBV3-1 to TRBJ2-5, with D tentatively TRBD2 (6 bases). V was cut by 0 bases and J by 4 bases, with 15 bases left in between. The CDR3 runs to 16 residues. Germline V lookup: CDR1 LGHDT, CDR2 YNNKEL (reference sequence). This chain's CDR3 is CASSQDSQGGVETQYF. In nucleotides, the CDR3 is TGTGCCAGCAGCCAAGATTCCCAGGGCGGGGTAGAGACCCAGTACTTC.

In this sample, this clonotype turned up a few times. This chain connects TRBV20-1 to TRBJ1-6; no reliable D call. V lost 3 bases and J lost 13, with 13 bases in between. Germline V gene data show CDR1 as DFQATT and CDR2 as SNEGSKA (reference sequence). CDR3 length equals 12 residues. CDR3 DNA: TGCAGTGCTAGTAGGTGGGAAGGGCCCCTCCACTTT. It codes for CSASRWEGPLHF.

The rearrangement joins TRBV18 to TRBJ1-2; maybe TRBD1 (5 bases). There are 16 residues in the CDR3. The V end lost 5 bases, the J end lost 7 bases, and 23 bases lay between the germline ends. Per germline, CDR1 KGHSH and CDR2 LQKENI. The CDR3 region has the DNA TGTGCCAGCTCAGAGAATGAACAGGCCCGGGCGGGTGGCTACACCTTC. Protein sequence: CASSENEQARAGGYTF.

This CDR3 reads CASSPGTVQNEKLFF. DNA for the CDR3: TGTGCCAGCAGCCCCGGGACAGTCCAGAATGAAAAACTGTTTTTT. The chain links TRBV9 to TRBJ1-4, with 7 bases identical to TRBD1. CDR3 length: 15 amino acids. Losses at the gene ends were 4 bases for V and 5 bases for J; bases not matched to a gene: 8. Per the germline V gene, CDR1 is SGDLS and CDR2 is YYNGEE.

This clonotype was counted only a few times. This sequence joins TRBV3-1 and TRBJ2-3, with unresolved D. Germline V CDR1 and CDR2: LGHDT, YNNKEL (reference sequence). The V gene lost 5 bases and the J gene lost 5 bases, with 14 bases spanning the gap. The CDR3 runs to 14 residues. The CDR3 is CASSSGPRGDTQYF. CDR3 DNA: TGTGCCAGCAGCTCCGGACCCCGCGGAGATACGCAGTATTTT.

This clonotype was seen more than once but under ten times. J is TRBJ2-1 and V is TRBV4-3; 7 positions agree with TRBD1. The CDR3 totals 15 residues. Germline V gene lookup returns CDR1 LGHNA and CDR2 YSLEER. With V trimmed by 3 bases and J by 5 bases, 7 bases remained unmatched. CDR3 loop: CASSQLLGQNNEQFF. As DNA, the CDR3 is TGCGCCAGCAGCCAGCTACTGGGACAGAACAATGAGCAGTTCTTC.

The CDR3 loop is CASSFLLYGYTF. The DNA for the CDR3 is TGTGCCAGCAGTTTTTTACTCTATGGCTACACCTTC. The chain uses TRBV12-3 or TRBV12-4 and TRBJ1-2; D is uncertain. Trimming shortened V by 3 bases and J by 4 bases, and 6 bases separated the two germline ends. This CDR3 spans 12 amino acids.

This clonotype has only a few counts. The V call is TRBV10-3, the J call TRBJ2-7; 11 bases align to TRBD1. This CDR3 region has 15 residues. CDR1 is ENHRY and CDR2 is SYGVKD in the germline V gene. Germline trimming cut 6 bases from V and 0 bases from J; bases unmatched to any gene: 4. The CDR3: CAIRSGTGGSYEQYF. CDR3 sequence (DNA): TGTGCCATCAGATCAGGGACAGGGGGCTCCTACGAGCAGTACTTC.

Ten or more counts support this clonotype. This sequence joins TRBV5-1 and TRBJ2-5; 8 nucleotides line up with TRBD2. Germline CDR1 reads SGHRS; CDR2 reads YFSETQ. The ends lost 4 bases at V and 5 bases at J; junction bases unmatched: 7. The CDR3 consists of 14 residues. The CDR3 sequence is CASSRPGGLETQYF. For the CDR3, the DNA is TGCGCCAGCAGCAGACCGGGGGGGCTGGAGACCCAGTACTTC.

The V call is TRBV7-2, the J call TRBJ1-5; unclear D gene. CDR3 length: 12 amino acids. CDR1 is SGHTA, CDR2 FQGNSA, per germline. The ends were cut back, 4 bases at V and 7 bases at J, with 8 bases in the middle. The CDR3 protein is CASSYQGQPQHF. DNA of the CDR3: TGTGCCAGCAGCTATCAAGGGCAGCCCCAGCATTTT.

This clonotype was detected ten times or more. The chain joins TRBV18 to TRBJ2-1, with a tentative D call TRBD2 (5 bases). V shed 3 bases and J shed 5 bases, with 11 bases lying between them. The CDR3 loop spans 14 amino acids. CDR1 is KGHSH, CDR2 LQKENI, per germline. CDR3 sequence reads: CASSPRTGDNEQFF. The CDR3 DNA is TGTGCCAGCTCACCCCGGACTGGAGACAATGAGCAGTTCTTC. The entire variable domain, with the rest obtained from reference TRBV18 and TRBJ2-1, is as follows: NAGVMQNPRHLVRRRGQEARLRCSPMKGHSHVYWYRQLPEEGLKFMVYLQKENIIDESGMPKERFSAEFPKEGPSILRIQQVVRGDSAAYFCASSPRTGDNEQFFGPGTRLTVL.

This clonotype was seen ten or more times. This chain uses TRBV9 with TRBJ2-5, with 9 positions matching TRBD2. CDR3 length: 17 residues. Germline V gene data show CDR1 as SGDLS and CDR2 as YYNGEE. Germline trimming cut 0 bases from V and 1 base from J; bases unmatched to any gene: 7. CDR3 coding DNA: TGTGCCAGCAGCGTAGGGGGTAGCGGGGGCTCCCAAGAGACCCAGTACTTC. The encoded protein is CASSVGGSGGSQETQYF. The full variable domain, in which reference TRBV9 and TRBJ2-5 provide the parts outside the CDR3, is DSGVTQTPKHLITATGQRVTLRCSPRSGDLSVYWYQQSLDQGLQFLIQYYNGEERAKGNILERFSAQQFPDLHSELNLSSLELGDSALYFCASSVGGSGGSQETQYFGPGTRLLVL.

The chain recombines TRBV28 with TRBJ1-1, with D possibly being TRBD1 (5 bases). With 1 base removed from V and 6 bases from J, the gap between germline ends came to 12 bases. CDR1 is MDHEN and CDR2 is SYDVKM in the germline V gene. The CDR3 runs to 14 residues. The CDR3 sequence: CASSLLGAYSEAFF. As DNA, the CDR3 is TGTGCCAGCAGTTTATTAGGGGCGTACTCTGAAGCTTTCTTT.

Only a few counts were recorded for this clonotype. The CDR3 nucleotides read TGCAGTGCTAGAACCGGGACTAGCCCTACCTACGAGCAGTACTTC. It encodes CSARTGTSPTYEQYF. This rearrangement joins TRBV20-1 to TRBJ2-7; 9 positions match TRBD2. This CDR3 contains 15 residues. The ends lost 2 bases at V and 2 bases at J; junction bases unmatched: 7. Germline-derived CDR1 and CDR2 are DFQATT and SNEGSKA (reference sequence).

The CDR3 DNA reads as TGTGCCAGCTCACCTGAGTTCTTC. Protein: CASSPEFF. The chain carries TRBV18 and TRBJ2-1; D remains unclear. Germline V gene lookup returns CDR1 KGHSH and CDR2 LQKENI. Trimming removed 3 bases at V and 14 bases at J, with 2 bases between. The CDR3 has 8 residues.

The V call is TRBV12-3 or TRBV12-4, the J call TRBJ1-5; D remains unclear. Trimming removed 9 bases at V and 2 bases at J, with 14 bases between. The CDR3 has 14 residues. CDR3 in amino acids: CARQLGSCNQPQHF. The CDR3 nucleotides read TGTGCCAGACAATTGGGTAGTTGCAATCAGCCCCAGCATTTT.

V is TRBV29-1 and J is TRBJ1-5, with unresolved D. This CDR3 is 13 amino acids long. Germline CDR1 reads SQVTM; CDR2 reads ANQGSEA. V was shortened by 4 bases and J by 4 bases, with 11 bases between the two germline ends. The CDR3: CSVVDGSNQPQHF. The CDR3 DNA reads as TGCAGCGTTGTGGACGGATCGAATCAGCCCCAGCATTTT.

This clonotype occurred a few times. The chain uses TRBV20-1 and TRBJ2-5; 9 bases line up with TRBD2. The V and J ends lost 6 bases and 5 bases, in that order; junction bases with no gene match: 7. CDR3 length equals 13 residues. Per germline, CDR1 DFQATT and CDR2 SNEGSKA (reference sequence). DNA for the CDR3: TGCAGTGCGCCAGCGGGGGGCCTTGAGACCCAGTACTTC. It is translated as CSAPAGGLETQYF.

This clonotype was seen more than once but under ten times. V usage is TRBV28 and J usage is TRBJ1-4, with 12 positions matching TRBD1. CDR3 length: 17 residues. V lost 6 bases and J lost 7; bases outside the gene matches: 12. The germline gives CDR1 MDHEN, CDR2 SYDVKM. CDR3: CASSFPGQGAQGEKLFF. Written as DNA, the CDR3 is TGTGCCAGCAGCTTCCCGGGACAGGGGGCTCAGGGTGAAAAACTGTTTTTT. Using reference TRBV28 and TRBJ1-4 for the parts outside the CDR3, the full variable domain is DVKVTQSSRYLVKRTGEKVFLECVQDMDHENMFWYRQDPGLGLRLIYFSYDVKMKEKGDIPEGYSVSREKKERFSLILESASTNQTSMYLCASSFPGQGAQGEKLFFGSGTQLSVL.

This clonotype was found a few times. V is TRBV6-5 and J is TRBJ1-1; D not certain. Germline loops: CDR1 MNHEY, CDR2 SVGAGI. CDR3 length: 15 residues. V dropped 5 bases and J dropped 0 bases, with 13 bases sitting between them. CDR3 protein: CASSPLPGVNTEAFF. The DNA for the CDR3 is TGTGCCAGCAGTCCCCTCCCCGGCGTGAACACTGAAGCTTTCTTT.

This clonotype came up once. This chain connects TRBV10-3 to TRBJ2-7; 11 bases agree with TRBD1. The CDR3 covers 12 residues. The J segment lost 6 bases and the V segment lost 7 bases, leaving 2 bases of the junction unmatched. Germline CDR1 and CDR2: ENHRY and SYGVKD. The chain's CDR3 is CAITDRGPEQYF. The CDR3 bases are TGTGCCATCACGGACAGGGGGCCCGAGCAGTACTTC.

This clonotype was seen a handful of times. This sequence joins TRBV18 and TRBJ1-1; D gene unclear. CDR3 length: 14 amino acids. Germline V lookup: CDR1 KGHSH, CDR2 LQKENI. V was shortened by 3 bases and J by 0 bases, with 8 bases between the two germline ends. In DNA form, the CDR3 reads TGTGCCAGCTCACCCTTGAACGTGAACACTGAAGCTTTCTTT. Its protein is CASSPLNVNTEAFF.

The V call is TRBV5-1, the J call TRBJ1-1; 9 bases are shared with TRBD1. CDR3 length: 16 residues. J was trimmed by 0 bases and V by 4 bases; bases with no gene match: 7. Germline V gene lookup returns CDR1 SGHRS and CDR2 YFSETQ. CDR3 nucleotide sequence: TGCGCCAGCAGCGAAAGACAGGGGGGGATGAACACTGAAGCTTTCTTT. Its translation is CASSERQGGMNTEAFF.

This clonotype has more than one count but fewer than ten. This chain joins TRBV6-1 and TRBJ1-2, with 11 bases that match TRBD1. The CDR3 has 14 amino acids. With V trimmed by 7 bases and J by 4 bases, 5 bases remained unmatched. Germline V lookup: CDR1 MNHNS, CDR2 SASEGT. The CDR3 DNA reads TGTGCCAGCACCGGGGGGACAGGGGGCTATGGCTACACCTTC. This codes for CASTGGTGGYGYTF.

This clonotype occurred a few times. V gene TRBV7-2 combines with J gene TRBJ2-2, with D possibly TRBD1 on 5 matching bases. This CDR3 region has 15 residues. Germline CDR1 is SGHTA and CDR2 is FQGNSA. V was cut by 5 bases and J by 0 bases, with 10 bases left in between. CDR3 in amino acids: CASSRKTANTGELFF. The CDR3 DNA reads as TGTGCCAGCAGCCGAAAGACAGCGAACACCGGGGAGCTGTTTTTT.

This chain joins TRBV6-1 and TRBJ1-1; TRBD1 is a possible D gene (5 bases). CDR1 is MNHNS and CDR2 is SASEGT in the germline V gene. This CDR3 is 13 amino acids long. The CDR3 loop is CVSRVGGDTEAFF. The CDR3 bases are TGTGTCAGTCGAGTGGGGGGGGACACTGAAGCTTTCTTT.